The clone carrying this TCR beta chain was seen many times. What it binds is not known. As part of library construction, unique molecular identifiers were attached to individual cDNA molecules. TCRdb called the 5' RACE reads again in MiXCR, with one record for every CDR3 protein. The table shows under 85,000 distinct CDR3 sequences, with around 10% occurring only once. Unmatched junction bases numbered 11, after V lost 4 bases and J lost 8 bases. The CDR3 has 15 residues. In germline, CDR1 is SGHTA, CDR2 FQGNSA. The data were taken from a study of early T cells in non-severe SARS-CoV-2 infection. Study background: Chains were not paired, and sequencing was done on bulk RNA from unsorted whole blood. Overall study findings and caveats: Matching results from VDJdb favored anti-spike CD8 responses, leaving private and CD4 specificities undetected.

The sequence derives from an adult who was a healthcare worker with PCR-confirmed SARS-CoV-2 infection or an uninfected control (not recorded which). The sequenced sample was whole blood. This sequence joins TRBV7-2 and TRBJ1-2; TRBD1 matches 9 bases. The CDR3 DNA is TGTGCCAGCAGCTCCCTGTCCTGGACAGGGGAAGGCTACACCTTC. This sequence encodes CASSSLSWTGEGYTF.